This record concerns one T cell receptor beta chain sequence. Its antigen is unidentified. Measured with immunoSEQ multiplex PCR; TCRdb has only the in-frame clones, and not every one. This sample carries 50,000 or so clones, over 75% of them seen once, and the ten largest clones take about 0.64%. This entry is derived from a study of OX40 agonist ivuxolimab in advanced cancers. Study conclusions and caveats: CD8+ T cells (on average) carried more expanded clones than CD4+ T cells.

The clonotype originates from an adult with an advanced solid tumor such as melanoma, head and neck, liver or kidney cancer. The source was CD4+ or CD8+ T cells sorted from blood, collected in a trial of the OX40 agonist ivuxolimab.

Here the CDR3 reads CAWSVLDRASEQYF. The CDR3 bases are TGTGCCTGGAGTGTACTGGACAGGGCGTCCGAGCAGTACTTC. This chain joins TRBV30 and TRBJ2-7, with 8 positions matching TRBD1. The germline gives CDR1 GTSNPN, CDR2 SVGIG (reference sequence). V was clipped by 0 bases and J by 6 bases; unmatched bases: 7. This CDR3 spans 14 amino acids.